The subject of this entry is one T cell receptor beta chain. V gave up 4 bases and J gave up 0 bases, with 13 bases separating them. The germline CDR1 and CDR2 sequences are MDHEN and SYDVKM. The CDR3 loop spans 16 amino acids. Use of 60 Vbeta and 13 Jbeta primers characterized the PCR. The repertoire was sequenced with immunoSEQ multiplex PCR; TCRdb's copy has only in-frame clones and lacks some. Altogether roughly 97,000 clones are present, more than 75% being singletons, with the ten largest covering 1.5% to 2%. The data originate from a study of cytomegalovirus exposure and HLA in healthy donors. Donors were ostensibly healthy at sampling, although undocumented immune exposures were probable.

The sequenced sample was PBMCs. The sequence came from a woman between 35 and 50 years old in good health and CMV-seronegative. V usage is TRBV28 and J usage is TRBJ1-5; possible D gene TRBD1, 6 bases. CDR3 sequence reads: CASSSSPGVSNQPQHF. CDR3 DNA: TGTGCCAGCAGTTCGTCCCCAGGGGTTAGCAATCAGCCCCAGCATTTT.